A single sample gave rise to the 19 T cell receptor beta chains below, sequenced in a study of blood T cell repertoires in COVID-19. Sequenced by immunoSEQ multiplex PCR; TCRdb stores in-frame clones only, minus some. Of approximately 150,000 clones in the sample, about four fifths are singletons; the top ten hold approximately 3.5%. The sequenced sample was peripheral blood. The receptors come from an older man who had recovered from COVID-19.

The chain links TRBV15 to TRBJ2-2; TRBD2 matches 10 bases. The V gene's germline CDR1 is LNHNV and CDR2 YYDKDF (reference sequence). This CDR3 region has 15 residues. Trimming cost V 5 bases and J 4 bases; bases outside gene matches: 4. The CDR3 loop reads CATSVVAGGTGELFF. The DNA of the CDR3 is TGTGCCACCAGCGTTGTAGCGGGGGGCACCGGGGAGCTGTTTTTT.

The chain couples TRBV2 to TRBJ2-5; no firm D call. Germline V gene data show CDR1 as SNHLY and CDR2 as FYNNEI. V was shortened by 2 bases and J by 5 bases, with 15 bases between the two germline ends. The CDR3 is made up of 15 amino acids. The CDR3 sequence is CASSELWRSRETQYF. The CDR3 nucleotides are TGTGCCAGCAGTGAACTGTGGCGGAGTCGCGAGACCCAGTACTTC. Supplemented by reference TRBV2 and TRBJ2-5, the full variable domain reads EPEVTQTPSHQVTQMGQEVILRCVPISNHLYFYWYRQILGQKVEFLVSFYNNEISEKSEIFDDQFSVERPDGSNFTLKIRSTKLEDSAMYFCASSELWRSRETQYFGPGTRLLVL.

This clone was seen only once. V is TRBV18 and J is TRBJ2-7; 14 positions agree with TRBD2. CDR1 is KGHSH, CDR2 LQKENI, per germline. Trimming cost V 3 bases and J 6 bases; bases outside gene matches: 4. There are 15 residues in the CDR3. As DNA, the CDR3 is TGTGCCAGCTCACCGGGACTAGCGGGAGTTTCCGAGCAGTACTTC. Its translation: CASSPGLAGVSEQYF.

The chain employs TRBV12-3 or TRBV12-4 and TRBJ2-1; D ambiguous. CDR3 length: 11 amino acids. With 7 bases removed from V and 8 bases from J, the gap between germline ends came to 9 bases. Written as DNA, the CDR3 is TGTGCCAGCAAGCTGGTTGATGAGCAGTTCTTC. Its protein product is CASKLVDEQFF.

The chain couples TRBV6-5 to TRBJ2-1; 11 nucleotides agree with TRBD2. CDR1 is MNHEY, CDR2 SVGAGI, per germline. This CDR3 contains 15 residues. V lost 5 bases, J lost 4 bases, and 4 bases stayed unmatched. The DNA of the CDR3 is TGTGCCAGCAGTCCGGGACTAGCGGCTTACAATGAGCAGTTCTTC. It is translated as CASSPGLAAYNEQFF.

The rearrangement links TRBV4-3 to TRBJ1-5; perhaps TRBD1 as D (5 bases). The CDR3 has 15 amino acids. V was pared by 4 bases and J by 7 bases, with 17 bases between. Per germline, CDR1 LGHNA and CDR2 YSLEER. In DNA, the CDR3 is TGCGCCAGCAGCCCCACCAGGGTTCTAGGACAGCCCCAGCATTTT. This translates into CASSPTRVLGQPQHF.

This chain links TRBV9 with TRBJ2-3; the match to TRBD1 covers 7 bases. CDR1 and CDR2 (germline): SGDLS, YYNGEE. This CDR3 comprises 15 residues. V trimming: 3 bases; J trimming: 2 bases; junction bases outside the gene matches: 6. The CDR3 here is CASSARDSVTDTQYF. The CDR3 DNA is TGTGCCAGCAGCGCTCGGGACAGCGTCACAGATACGCAGTATTTT.

The chain is built from TRBV19 and TRBJ1-1, with TRBD1 matching over 8 bases. The length of the CDR3 is 15 residues. V was pared by 9 bases and J by 0 bases, with 9 bases of the junction left unmatched. Germline CDR1 and CDR2: LNHDA and SQIVND (reference sequence). CDR3 sequence reads: CASETGELMNTEAFF. DNA of the CDR3: TGTGCCAGCGAGACAGGGGAACTCATGAACACTGAAGCTTTCTTT.

This chain joins TRBV11-2 and TRBJ2-3; 9 nucleotides line up with TRBD2. Germline V gives CDR1 SGHAT, CDR2 FQNNGV. Trimming at V came to 0 bases and at J to 2 bases, leaving 6 bases not matched to a gene. The length of the CDR3 is 17 residues. The CDR3 loop is CASSLDGASGNTDTQYF. The CDR3 region has the DNA TGTGCCAGCAGCTTAGATGGAGCTAGCGGGAACACAGATACGCAGTATTTT.

The rearrangement links TRBV5-1 to TRBJ2-3; TRBD1 agrees at 7 bases. This CDR3 spans 15 amino acids. Trimming removed 4 bases from V and 0 bases from J; junction bases left unmatched: 5. Germline V gene sequence: CDR1 SGHRS, CDR2 YFSETQ. For the CDR3, the DNA is TGCGCCAGCAGCCGGGGACAGTCTAGCACAGATACGCAGTATTTT. It encodes CASSRGQSSTDTQYF.

This rearrangement joins TRBV2 to TRBJ1-1, with D tentatively TRBD1 (5 bases). Germline CDR1 and CDR2: SNHLY and FYNNEI. This CDR3 has 14 residues. V lost 5 bases, J lost 0 bases, and 10 bases lay in between. The chain's CDR3 is CASSRTSMNTEAFF. The DNA of the CDR3 is TGTGCCAGCAGTCGGACAAGTATGAACACTGAAGCTTTCTTT.

This rearrangement joins TRBV19 to TRBJ1-4; D remains ambiguous. This CDR3 comprises 17 residues. Germline V gene lookup returns CDR1 LNHDA and CDR2 SQIVND (reference sequence). V lost 5 bases to trimming and J lost 0 bases, with 16 bases between them. The CDR3 reads CASSGRGIPATNEKLFF. The CDR3 DNA follows: TGTGCCAGTAGTGGCCGCGGGATACCTGCAACTAATGAAAAACTGTTTTTT.

The CDR3 protein is CASLGAGGRETQYF. CDR3 in DNA: TGTGCCAGCCTAGGAGCGGGAGGGAGGGAGACCCAGTACTTC. The chain carries TRBV11-2 and TRBJ2-5, with 10 bases aligning to TRBD2. The CDR3 covers 14 residues. The trim removed 8 bases at V and 5 bases at J, leaving 8 bases unmatched. Looked up from germline, CDR1 is SGHAT and CDR2 is FQNNGV.

On this clone: The sample holds other DNA sequences that translate to the same CDR3. V and J are TRBV30 and TRBJ1-5; 7 bases are a match to TRBD1. Germline V gene data show CDR1 as GTSNPN and CDR2 as SVGIG (reference sequence). This CDR3 is 15 amino acids long. Losses at the gene ends were 2 bases for V and 4 bases for J; bases not matched to a gene: 8. The CDR3 loop reads CAWSRGTGDNQPQHF. CDR3 sequence (DNA): TGTGCCTGGAGTAGGGGAACAGGGGATAATCAGCCCCAGCATTTT.

The chain uses TRBV5-4 and TRBJ2-2; D may be TRBD2 (6 bases). CDR1 and CDR2 from the germline V gene are SGHNT and YYREEE (reference sequence). Trimming pared 4 bases from V and 1 base from J, leaving 11 bases between. The CDR3 is 15 amino acids. In nucleotides, the CDR3 is TGTGCCAGCAGCAGGCGCGGGATGAACACCGGGGAGCTGTTTTTT. Its protein is CASSRRGMNTGELFF.

The chain employs TRBV5-8 and TRBJ2-5, with D perhaps matching TRBD1 (6 bases). Trimming removed 1 base at V and 5 bases at J, with 12 bases between. CDR3 length: 14 amino acids. Germline assignment: CDR1 SGHTS and CDR2 YDEGEE. The CDR3 DNA follows: TGTGCCAGCAGCTTGTCACAGGGTAGTGAGACCCAGTACTTC. Translation: CASSLSQGSETQYF. Together with reference TRBV5-8 and TRBJ2-5, the CDR3 gives the full variable domain: EAGVTQSPTHLIKTRGQQATLRCSPISGHTSVYWYQQALGLGLQFLLWYDEGEERNRGNFPPRFSGRQFPNYSSELNVNALELEDSALYLCASSLSQGSETQYFGPGTRLLVL.

This chain joins TRBV4-3 and TRBJ1-5; D is unresolved. Germline assignment: CDR1 LGHNA and CDR2 YSLEER. Between the trimmed V and J ends, which lost 0 bases and 5 bases, there was a span of 14 bases. This CDR3 comprises 16 residues. The CDR3 loop reads CASSQEFDGFDQPQHF. The CDR3 bases are TGCGCCAGCAGCCAAGAATTTGACGGGTTCGATCAGCCCCAGCATTTT.

The rearrangement joins TRBV11-2 to TRBJ1-1; 9 bases fit TRBD1. This CDR3 is built from 14 residues. Germline V gene lookup returns CDR1 SGHAT and CDR2 FQNNGV. V shed 5 bases, J shed 5 bases, and the junction held 6 bases outside the gene matches. CDR3 in amino acids: CASSNRDRVTEAFF. CDR3 DNA sequence: TGTGCCAGCAGCAACCGGGACAGGGTGACTGAAGCTTTCTTT.

This clone was seen ten or more times. The V and J genes are TRBV4-3 and TRBJ1-5, with no clear D. This CDR3 region has 14 residues. V was pared by 3 bases and J by 2 bases, with 8 bases between. Germline assignment: CDR1 LGHNA and CDR2 YSLEER. This CDR3 is CASSHRHGNQPQHF. In DNA, the CDR3 is TGCGCCAGCAGCCACCGACATGGCAATCAGCCCCAGCATTTT.